The text below deals with one T cell receptor (beta chain). Its antigen has not been determined. No qualities accompany the bases; no much larger clone lies one base away. This entry is derived from a study of blood T cells in healthy people across ages (dated by TCRdb to the mid-2010s). Turning to the overall study: In model experiments, template switching captured roughly one uniquely barcoded TCR beta cDNA molecule for every two T cells. Four age groups were formed from the donors: young (average about 17 years), middle-aged (around 39), aged (about 68) and long-lived (roughly 81). For two donors (one aged 18 to 30 and one aged 80 or older), the study analyzed two additional independent replicas of 1 million unique cDNA reads from the same blood draw. Using deep sequencing normalized with unique cDNA molecular identifiers, the study measured how TCR beta repertoire diversity changes with age. To avoid experimental bias, donors of different ages were spread randomly across the sequencing lanes.

Donors were 35 to 40 systemically healthy Caucasian individuals from Russia aged roughly 6 to 100 years. Roughly 10 milliliters of peripheral blood were drawn from each donor into EDTA-treated Vacutainer tubes. Ficoll-Paque density-gradient centrifugation was used to isolate PBMCs, with at least 6.5 million per sample. Total RNA was extracted from PBMCs with Trizol reagent, with at least 5 micrograms obtained per sample. For every donor, an aliquot of PBMCs went through flow cytometry to measure the percentages of naive CD45RAhigh/CD27high T cells. Library construction relied on 5' RACE. The sequencing machine was an Illumina HiSeq 2500. A second about 7 to 12 cycle PCR used a sample-barcoded 5' primer and a J-beta primer mix. Each TCR beta cDNA molecule received a unique molecular identifier from a template-switch 5' adaptor carrying 12 random nucleotides. Each sample yielded at least 2.5 million CDR3-containing paired-end reads. First-strand cDNA synthesis was performed from all RNA using the Mint cDNA synthesis kit, with priming by a TRBC-specific oligonucleotide. All cDNA was treated with uracil-DNA glycosylase and then went through a first 18-cycle PCR with the universal primers M1SS and BC2_uni_R. As for the authors' bioinformatics: For normalization, 1 million high-quality reads, each with a distinct molecular identifier, were randomly selected from each sample. Reads sharing molecular identifiers were discarded rather than binned into consensus sequences. MiTCR, with a Q25 quality threshold and the strictest error-elimination algorithm, was used for CDR3 identification, clonotype clustering and error correction. A nonparametric unseen species model with Euler transformation was used to estimate a lower bound on total TCR beta diversity. In-frame beta chains were kept once TCRdb had trimmed the public reads at Q25 with fastp and called clones with MiXCR. Records with the same CDR3 protein are collapsed into one entry carrying the most frequent genes and DNA. These V and J calls originate from TCRdb's pipeline instead of the authors' own analysis. The sample has about 1 million distinct CDR3 sequences on record, 35% to 55% of them singletons. Of the sample, approximately 17% falls within the top ten clones.

Here is what the overall study found, with its caveats: There was a strong correlation between observed TCR beta diversity and the percentage of naive T cells measured by flow cytometry. Compared with the aged group, more naive CD4+ T cells, fewer expanded clones and increased TCR diversity were shown by the long-lived group, suggesting age selection. Conclusive comparison of naive and antigen-experienced compartments was prevented by the profiling of bulk unsorted PBMCs. Because donor CMV infection status was unknown, age-related changes in expanded clonotypes were potentially confounded. Total diversity estimates from one million sequenced T cells were considered lower bounds and underestimates. Observed TCR beta diversity per million T cells fell roughly linearly with age, and a significant reduction was already apparent by age roughly 40.

The CDR3 has 17 amino acids, counting the end cysteine and phenylalanine. Only the CDR3 DNA stays, 51 bases, in frame from base 1. The germline V gene (reference sequence) yields MNHNY for CDR1 and SVGAGI for CDR2. Here V drops 8 bases and J drops 4 bases, and the junction holds 11 bases not matched to any gene. The V and J segments used are TRBV6-6 and TRBJ2-2, with 12 bases in between that match TRBD2. The clonotype was recovered from a woman aged 60 to 75 in good health. Material for sequencing was blood. In nucleotide form, the sequence is TGTGCCAGCGGGGCTAGCGGGGGGGTGACCTTCACCGGGGAGCTGTTTTTT. This yields the protein CASGASGGVTFTGELFF.